This TCR beta chain emerged from a study of T cell responses to AZD1222 COVID-19 vaccine. Whole-study results and caveats: Donors were largely white British and mainly female; clonal diversity was possibly underestimated. There were repertoire samples only from the period after the peak T cell response. Only five or six AZD1222 recipients were seropositive at baseline.

Worth noting for this clone: The antigen remains unidentified.

Sequencing was performed with immunoSEQ multiplex PCR; in TCRdb, only in-frame clones are kept and a portion is missing. The top ten clones hold 14% of a sample with 30,000 to 40,000 clones, 85% to 90% of them seen once. The CDR3 is 13 residues long. Unmatched junction bases numbered 4, after V lost 4 bases and J lost 5 bases. CDR1 and CDR2 (germline): SQVTM, ANQGSEA. The origin of this receptor is an adult who received the AZD1222 COVID-19 vaccine. The chain carries TRBV29-1 and TRBJ2-5; 10 nucleotides align to TRBD1. This sample comprised peripheral blood, obtained 28 days after the second AZD1222 dose. The CDR3 is CSVATGGGETQYF. The CDR3 bases are TGCAGCGTTGCGACAGGGGGCGGTGAGACCCAGTACTTC.